The 10 T cell receptor beta chains below all came from one sample that was sequenced in a study of cytomegalovirus exposure and HLA in healthy donors. Researchers ran the PCR with 60 Vbeta and 13 Jbeta primers. The method was immunoSEQ multiplex PCR; TCRdb's version includes in-frame clones alone and lacks a portion of them. The sample has about 140,000 clones, about three quarters seen once. Sequenced sample: PBMCs. Receptors were obtained from a woman between 25 and 40 years old in good health and CMV-seronegative.

This rearrangement joins TRBV2 to TRBJ2-5, with 8 nucleotides matching TRBD1. CDR3 length: 16 residues. Germline CDR1 SNHLY, CDR2 FYNNEI. The trim removed 6 bases at V and 2 bases at J, leaving 11 bases unmatched. The CDR3 DNA reads as TGTGCCAGCAGAGGGGGGACAGGAGCAATACAAGAGACCCAGTACTTC. Amino acids: CASRGGTGAIQETQYF.

V is TRBV7-8 and J is TRBJ2-2; 7 bases match TRBD2. J was trimmed by 6 bases and V by 2 bases; bases with no gene match: 12. The CDR3 spans 17 residues. The V gene's germline CDR1 is SGHVS and CDR2 FQNEAQ. In DNA, the CDR3 is TGTGCCAGCAGCTTATACGGGAGACGGGAGGTGGCCGGGGAGCTGTTTTTT. Protein sequence: CASSLYGRREVAGELFF.

This chain links TRBV5-5 with TRBJ2-2; 8 bases align to TRBD1. The V gene's germline CDR1 is SGHKS and CDR2 YYEKEE (reference sequence). V lost 0 bases and J lost 1; bases outside the gene matches: 2. CDR3 size: 16 residues. The CDR3 sequence: CASSLGTGRNTGELFF. The CDR3 DNA sequence: TGTGCCAGCAGCTTGGGGACAGGGCGGAACACCGGGGAGCTGTTTTTT.

The chain combines TRBV6-6 with TRBJ1-5, with 8 bases that match TRBD1. The CDR3 covers 16 residues. The V segment lost 5 bases and the J segment 2 bases; nucleotides outside the gene matches: 8. Germline-derived CDR1 and CDR2 are MNHNY and SVGAGI (reference sequence). The CDR3: CASSVPRGQGNQPQHF. The CDR3 DNA reads TGTGCCAGCAGTGTCCCCAGGGGGCAGGGCAATCAGCCCCAGCATTTT.

The chain couples TRBV27 to TRBJ2-6; 10 bases line up with TRBD1. The CDR3 is 16 amino acids. Germline CDR1 MNHEY, CDR2 SMNVEV (reference sequence). The V gene end was trimmed by 8 bases and the J gene end by 0 bases; junction bases not matched to a gene: 4. CDR3 in amino acids: CASGTGVTSGANVLTF. CDR3 nucleotides: TGTGCCAGCGGGACAGGGGTCACCTCTGGGGCCAACGTCCTGACTTTC.

V is TRBV2 and J is TRBJ2-3, with TRBD1 identical over 7 bases. Germline V lookup: CDR1 SNHLY, CDR2 FYNNEI. The CDR3 is 13 residues long. The V gene end was trimmed by 6 bases and the J gene end by 4 bases; junction bases not matched to a gene: 4. The CDR3 protein is CASRTGPADTQYF. The CDR3, as DNA: TGTGCCAGCAGGACAGGGCCAGCAGATACGCAGTATTTT.

The rearrangement uses TRBV2 and TRBJ1-2, with 7 bases fitting TRBD1. V dropped 3 bases and J dropped 7; count of bases not matched to a gene: 5. The CDR3 totals 13 residues. Per the germline V gene, CDR1 is SNHLY and CDR2 is FYNNEI. The CDR3 region is CASSDRGRSGYTF. The CDR3 region has the DNA TGTGCCAGCAGTGACAGGGGGAGAAGTGGCTACACCTTC.

The gene calls are TRBV6-5 and TRBJ2-1, with 9 positions matching TRBD2. The CDR3 is 14 amino acids. J was trimmed by 6 bases and V by 4 bases; bases with no gene match: 4. Germline-derived CDR1 and CDR2 are MNHEY and SVGAGI. The CDR3 coding sequence is TGTGCCAGCAGTTCCCGCGGGGGGGCCAATGAGCAGTTCTTC. It yields the protein CASSSRGGANEQFF.

The rearrangement links TRBV9 to TRBJ2-2, with 7 bases aligning to TRBD1. The CDR3 has 17 amino acids. V gave up 2 bases and J gave up 7 bases; unmatched junction bases: 14. The germline V gene encodes CDR1 SGDLS and CDR2 YYNGEE. The CDR3 sequence is CASSVSPQGKHSGELFF. CDR3 DNA: TGTGCCAGCAGCGTTTCCCCACAGGGGAAGCATAGCGGGGAGCTGTTTTTT. Variable domain in full (rest from reference TRBV9 and TRBJ2-2): DSGVTQTPKHLITATGQRVTLRCSPRSGDLSVYWYQQSLDQGLQFLIQYYNGEERAKGNILERFSAQQFPDLHSELNLSSLELGDSALYFCASSVSPQGKHSGELFFGEGSRLTVL.

This clone has only one observation. This rearrangement joins TRBV11-2 to TRBJ1-1, with D tentatively TRBD1 (6 bases). This CDR3 has 15 amino acids. V gave up 3 bases and J gave up 0 bases, with 11 bases separating them. Germline CDR1 reads SGHAT; CDR2 reads FQNNGV. In DNA, the CDR3 is TGTGCCAGCAGCTTTTTACGGACAGTGAACACTGAAGCTTTCTTT. Protein sequence: CASSFLRTVNTEAFF.